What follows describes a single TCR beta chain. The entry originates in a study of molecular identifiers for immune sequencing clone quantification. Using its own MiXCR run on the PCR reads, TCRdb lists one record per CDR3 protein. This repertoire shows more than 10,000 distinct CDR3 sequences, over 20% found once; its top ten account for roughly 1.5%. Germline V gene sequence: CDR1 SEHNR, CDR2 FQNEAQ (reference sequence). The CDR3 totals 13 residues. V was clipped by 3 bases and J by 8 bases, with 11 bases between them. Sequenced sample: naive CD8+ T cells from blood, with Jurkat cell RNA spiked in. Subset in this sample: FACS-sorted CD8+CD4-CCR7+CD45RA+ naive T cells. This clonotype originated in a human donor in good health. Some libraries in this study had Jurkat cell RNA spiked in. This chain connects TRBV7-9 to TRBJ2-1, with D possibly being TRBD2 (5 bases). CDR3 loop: CASSLSSSDEQFF. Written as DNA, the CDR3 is TGTGCCAGCAGCTTGTCTAGCAGCGATGAGCAGTTCTTC.